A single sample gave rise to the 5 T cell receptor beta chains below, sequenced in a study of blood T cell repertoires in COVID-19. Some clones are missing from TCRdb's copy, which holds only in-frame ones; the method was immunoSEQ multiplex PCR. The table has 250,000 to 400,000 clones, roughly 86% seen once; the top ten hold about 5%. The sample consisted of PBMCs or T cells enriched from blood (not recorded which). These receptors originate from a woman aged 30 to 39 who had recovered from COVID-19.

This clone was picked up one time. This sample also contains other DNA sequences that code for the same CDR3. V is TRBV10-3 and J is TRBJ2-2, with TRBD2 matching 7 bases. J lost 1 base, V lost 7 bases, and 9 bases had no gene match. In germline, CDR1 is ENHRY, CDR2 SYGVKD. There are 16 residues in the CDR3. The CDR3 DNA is TGTGCCATCAAATTTCGGGAGGATCTGAACACCGGGGAGCTGTTTTTT. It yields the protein CAIKFREDLNTGELFF.

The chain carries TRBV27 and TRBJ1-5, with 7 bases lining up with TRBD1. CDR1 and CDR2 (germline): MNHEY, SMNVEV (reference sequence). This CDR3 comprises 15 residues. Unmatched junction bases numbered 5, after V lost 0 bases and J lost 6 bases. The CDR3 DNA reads TGTGCCAGCAGTTTATCCGGGGACAGCGGTCAGCCCCAGCATTTT. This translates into CASSLSGDSGQPQHF.

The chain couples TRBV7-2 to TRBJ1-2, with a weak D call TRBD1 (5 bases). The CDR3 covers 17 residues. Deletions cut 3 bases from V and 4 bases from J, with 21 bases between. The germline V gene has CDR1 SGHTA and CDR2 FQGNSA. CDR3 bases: TGTGCCAGCAGCTTCGGCATGACAGAACAACTACTCTATGGCTACACCTTC. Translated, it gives CASSFGMTEQLLYGYTF.

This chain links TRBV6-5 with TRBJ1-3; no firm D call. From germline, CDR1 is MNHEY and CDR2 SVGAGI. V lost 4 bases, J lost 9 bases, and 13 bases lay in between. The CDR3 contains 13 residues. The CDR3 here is CASSLMSGTTIYF. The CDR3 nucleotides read TGTGCCAGCAGTTTAATGTCGGGTACCACCATATATTTT.

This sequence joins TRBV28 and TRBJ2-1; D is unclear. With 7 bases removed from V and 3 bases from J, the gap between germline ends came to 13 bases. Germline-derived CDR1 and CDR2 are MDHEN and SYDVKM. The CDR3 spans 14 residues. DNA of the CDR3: TGTGCCAGCACCTCCTCCCCCAGCTACAATGAGCAGTTCTTC. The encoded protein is CASTSSPSYNEQFF.